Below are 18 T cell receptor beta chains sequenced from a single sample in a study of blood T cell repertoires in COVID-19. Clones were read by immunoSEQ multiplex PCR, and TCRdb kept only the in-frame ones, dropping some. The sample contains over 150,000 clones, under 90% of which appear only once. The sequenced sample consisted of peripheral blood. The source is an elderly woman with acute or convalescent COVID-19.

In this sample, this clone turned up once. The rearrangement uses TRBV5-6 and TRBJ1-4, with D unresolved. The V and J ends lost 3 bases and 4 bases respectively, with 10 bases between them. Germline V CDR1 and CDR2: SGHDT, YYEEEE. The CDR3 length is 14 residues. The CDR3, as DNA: TGTGCCAGCAGCTCCCACGGTATTAATGAAAAACTGTTTTTT. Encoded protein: CASSSHGINEKLFF.

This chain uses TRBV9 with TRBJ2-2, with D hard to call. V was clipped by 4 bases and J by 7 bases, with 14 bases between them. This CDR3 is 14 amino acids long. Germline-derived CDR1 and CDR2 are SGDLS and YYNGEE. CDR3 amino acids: CASSPLNERGELFF. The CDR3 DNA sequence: TGTGCCAGCAGCCCGCTAAATGAGCGCGGGGAGCTGTTTTTT.

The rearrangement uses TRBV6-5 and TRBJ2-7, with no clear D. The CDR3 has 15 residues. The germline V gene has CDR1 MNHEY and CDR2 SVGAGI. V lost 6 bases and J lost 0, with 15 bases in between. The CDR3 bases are TGTGCCAGCAGCCCACTAACCACGAGCTCCTACGAGCAGTACTTC. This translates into CASSPLTTSSYEQYF.

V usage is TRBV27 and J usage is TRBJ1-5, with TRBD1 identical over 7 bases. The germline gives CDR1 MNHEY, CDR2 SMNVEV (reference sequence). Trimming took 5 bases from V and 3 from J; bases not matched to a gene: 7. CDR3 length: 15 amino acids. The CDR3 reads CASSPRTGINQPQHF. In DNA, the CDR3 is TGTGCCAGCAGTCCCCGGACAGGTATCAATCAGCCCCAGCATTTT.

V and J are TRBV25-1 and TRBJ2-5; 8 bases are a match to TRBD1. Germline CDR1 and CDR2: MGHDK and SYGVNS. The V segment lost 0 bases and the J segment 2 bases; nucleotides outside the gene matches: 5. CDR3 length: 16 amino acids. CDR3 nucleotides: TGTGCCAGCAGTGAATATCAGGGGGCAAAGCAAGAGACCCAGTACTTC. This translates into CASSEYQGAKQETQYF. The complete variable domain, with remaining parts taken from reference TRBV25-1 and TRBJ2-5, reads EADIYQTPRYLVIGTGKKITLECSQTMGHDKMYWYQQDPGMELHLIHYSYGVNSTEKGDLSSESTVSRIRTEHFPLTLESARPSHTSQYLCASSEYQGAKQETQYFGPGTRLLVL.

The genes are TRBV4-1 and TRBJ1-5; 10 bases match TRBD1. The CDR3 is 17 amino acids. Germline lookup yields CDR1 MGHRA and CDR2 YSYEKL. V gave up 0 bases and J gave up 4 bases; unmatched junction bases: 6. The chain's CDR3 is CASSQDRDRGLNQPQHF. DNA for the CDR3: TGCGCCAGCAGCCAAGATAGAGACAGGGGGCTTAATCAGCCCCAGCATTTT.

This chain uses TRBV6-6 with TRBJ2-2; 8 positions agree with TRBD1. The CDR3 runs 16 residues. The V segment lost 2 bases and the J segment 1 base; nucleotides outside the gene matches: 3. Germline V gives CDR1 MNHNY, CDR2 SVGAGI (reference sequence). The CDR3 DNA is TGTGCCAGCAGTTACGAAGGACAGGGGAACACCGGGGAGCTGTTTTTT. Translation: CASSYEGQGNTGELFF.

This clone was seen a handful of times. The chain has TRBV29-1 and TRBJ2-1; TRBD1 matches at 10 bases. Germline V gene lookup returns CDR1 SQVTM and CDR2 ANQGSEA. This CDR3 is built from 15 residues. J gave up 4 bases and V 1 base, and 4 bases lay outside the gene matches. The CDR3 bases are TGCAGCGTTGAAGGGGGGACAGGGGCATACAATGAGCAGTTCTTC. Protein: CSVEGGTGAYNEQFF.

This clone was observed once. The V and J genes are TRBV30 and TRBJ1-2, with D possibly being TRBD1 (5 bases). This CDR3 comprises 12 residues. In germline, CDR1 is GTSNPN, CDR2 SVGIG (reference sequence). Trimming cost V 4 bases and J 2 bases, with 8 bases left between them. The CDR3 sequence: CAWNGGNYGYTF. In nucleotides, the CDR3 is TGTGCCTGGAATGGGGGGAACTATGGCTACACCTTC. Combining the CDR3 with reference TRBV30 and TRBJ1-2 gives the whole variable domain SQTIHQWPATLVQPVGSPLSLECTVEGTSNPNLYWYRQAAGRGLQLLFYSVGIGQISSEVPQNLSASRPQDRQFILSSKKLLLSDSGFYLCAWNGGNYGYTFGSGTRLTVV.

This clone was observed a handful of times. As DNA, the CDR3 is TGCAGTGGCACGCGCGGAGATACGCAGTATTTT. It translates to CSGTRGDTQYF. V gene TRBV20-1 combines with J gene TRBJ2-3, with D uncertain. The length of the CDR3 is 11 residues. Trimming stripped 7 bases from V and 5 bases from J, with 10 bases between. Germline V gives CDR1 DFQATT, CDR2 SNEGSKA (reference sequence).

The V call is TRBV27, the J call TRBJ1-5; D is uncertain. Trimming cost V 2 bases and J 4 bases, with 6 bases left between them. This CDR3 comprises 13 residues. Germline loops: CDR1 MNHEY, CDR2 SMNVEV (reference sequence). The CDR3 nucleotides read TGTGCCAGCAGTTTAACGGGGAATCAGCCCCAGCATTTT. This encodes CASSLTGNQPQHF.

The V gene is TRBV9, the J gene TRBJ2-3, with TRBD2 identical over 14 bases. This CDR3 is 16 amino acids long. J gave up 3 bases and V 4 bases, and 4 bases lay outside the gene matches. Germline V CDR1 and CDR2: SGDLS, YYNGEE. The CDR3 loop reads CASSSGTSGRTDTQYF. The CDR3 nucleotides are TGTGCCAGCAGCTCGGGGACTAGCGGGAGAACAGATACGCAGTATTTT.

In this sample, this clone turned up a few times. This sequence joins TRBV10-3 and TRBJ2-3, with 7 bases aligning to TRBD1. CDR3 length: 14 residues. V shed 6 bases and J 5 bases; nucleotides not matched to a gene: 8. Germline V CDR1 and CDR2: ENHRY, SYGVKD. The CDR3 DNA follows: TGTGCCATCAGATCCGACAGGGCGGAAGATACGCAGTATTTT. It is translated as CAIRSDRAEDTQYF.

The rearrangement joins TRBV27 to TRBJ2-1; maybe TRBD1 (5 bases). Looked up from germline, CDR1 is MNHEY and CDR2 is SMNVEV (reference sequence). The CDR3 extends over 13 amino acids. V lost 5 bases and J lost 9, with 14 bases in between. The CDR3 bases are TGTGCCAGCAGTGTCGCCCCAAGGGGTGAGCAGTTCTTC. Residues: CASSVAPRGEQFF.

CDR3 region: CASSDRTGTDTQYF. The CDR3 DNA follows: TGTGCCAGCAGTGACAGGACGGGAACAGATACGCAGTATTTT. This chain links TRBV2 with TRBJ2-3; a possible D gene is TRBD2 (5 bases). Germline CDR1 and CDR2: SNHLY and FYNNEI. V lost 3 bases to trimming and J lost 3 bases, with 10 bases between them. This CDR3 has 14 amino acids.

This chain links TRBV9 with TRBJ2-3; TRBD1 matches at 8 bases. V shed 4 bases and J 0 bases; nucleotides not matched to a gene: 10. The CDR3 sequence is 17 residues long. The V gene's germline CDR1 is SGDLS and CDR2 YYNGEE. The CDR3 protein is CASSSRTGRFSTDTQYF. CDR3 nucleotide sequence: TGTGCCAGCAGCTCCCGGACAGGGCGATTTAGCACAGATACGCAGTATTTT.

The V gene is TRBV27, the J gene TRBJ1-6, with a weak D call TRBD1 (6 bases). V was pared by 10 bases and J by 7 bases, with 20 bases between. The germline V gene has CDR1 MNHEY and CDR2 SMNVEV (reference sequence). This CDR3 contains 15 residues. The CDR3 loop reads CATSSQRGGNSPLHF. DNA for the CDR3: TGTGCCACTTCATCTCAGAGAGGGGGAAATTCACCCCTCCACTTT.

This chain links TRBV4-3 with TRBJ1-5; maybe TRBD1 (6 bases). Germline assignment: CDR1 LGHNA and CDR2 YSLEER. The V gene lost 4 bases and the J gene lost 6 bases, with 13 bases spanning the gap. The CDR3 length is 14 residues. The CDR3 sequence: CASSLEWGPQPQHF. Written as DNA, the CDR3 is TGCGCCAGCAGCCTTGAGTGGGGGCCTCAGCCCCAGCATTTT.